This TCR beta chain originates from a study of T cell repertoires in cytomegalovirus infection. Across the whole study: Selected CMV epitopes included recently identified HLA-C-restricted ones as well as well-studied HLA-B-restricted ones. CMV infection plus the matching HLA type was flagged by public TCR beta signatures.

Study results and caveats: The cumulative frequency of public TCR beta families distinguished individuals who carried CMV together with the relevant HLA. The response measured ex vivo was dominated by TCR beta clonotypes (HLA-C-restricted and CMV-specific).

The germline gives CDR1 SGHVS, CDR2 FNYEAQ. The CDR3 spans 15 residues. V dropped 5 bases and J dropped 1; count of bases not matched to a gene: 7. This clonotype was found a few times. Antigen: not known. TCRdb reanalysed the reads using MiXCR and keeps one entry per CDR3 protein. This sample has 830,000 or so distinct CDR3 sequences, with 32% found just once. Sample: cultured CD8+ T cells from PBMCs, taken from culture after CMV antigen stimulation. The V gene is TRBV7-6, the J gene TRBJ1-1; TRBD1 aligns across 7 bases. The receptor was derived from a human donor in good health (CMV status not recorded). Some clones in this sample may be carry-over from other donors' samples. CDR3 loop: CASSIRDSPNTEAFF. For the CDR3, the DNA is TGTGCCAGCAGCATAAGGGACAGCCCGAACACTGAAGCTTTCTTT.